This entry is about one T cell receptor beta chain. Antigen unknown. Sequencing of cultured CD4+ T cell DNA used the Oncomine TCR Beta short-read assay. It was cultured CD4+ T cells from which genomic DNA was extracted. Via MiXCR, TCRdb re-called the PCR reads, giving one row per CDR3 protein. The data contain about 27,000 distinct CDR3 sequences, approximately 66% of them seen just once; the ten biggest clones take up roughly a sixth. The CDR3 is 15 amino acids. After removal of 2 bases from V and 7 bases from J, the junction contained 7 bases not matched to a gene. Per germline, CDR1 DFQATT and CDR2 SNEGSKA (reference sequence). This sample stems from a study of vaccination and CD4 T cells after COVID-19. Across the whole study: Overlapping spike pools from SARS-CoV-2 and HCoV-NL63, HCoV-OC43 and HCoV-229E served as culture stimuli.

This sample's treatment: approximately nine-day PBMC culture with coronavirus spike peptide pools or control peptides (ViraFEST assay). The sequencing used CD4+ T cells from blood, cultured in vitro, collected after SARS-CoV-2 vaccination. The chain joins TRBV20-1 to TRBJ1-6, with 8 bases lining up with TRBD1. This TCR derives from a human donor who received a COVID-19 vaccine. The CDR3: CSARPRAGGNSPLHF. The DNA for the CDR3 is TGCAGTGCTAGACCCAGGGCAGGGGGCAATTCACCCCTCCACTTT.